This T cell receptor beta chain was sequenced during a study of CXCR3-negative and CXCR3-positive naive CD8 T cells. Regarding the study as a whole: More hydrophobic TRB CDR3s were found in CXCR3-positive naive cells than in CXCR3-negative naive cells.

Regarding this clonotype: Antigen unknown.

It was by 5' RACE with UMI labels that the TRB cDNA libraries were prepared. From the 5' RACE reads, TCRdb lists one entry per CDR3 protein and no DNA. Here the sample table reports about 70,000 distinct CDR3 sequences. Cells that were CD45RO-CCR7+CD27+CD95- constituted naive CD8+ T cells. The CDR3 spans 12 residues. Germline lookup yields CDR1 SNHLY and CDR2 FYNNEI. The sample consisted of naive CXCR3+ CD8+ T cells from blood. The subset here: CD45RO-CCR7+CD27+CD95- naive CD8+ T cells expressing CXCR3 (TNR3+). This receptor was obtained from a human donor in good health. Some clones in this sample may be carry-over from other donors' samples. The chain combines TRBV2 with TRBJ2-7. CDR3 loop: CASSEVRDEQYF. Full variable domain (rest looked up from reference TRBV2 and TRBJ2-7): EPEVTQTPSHQVTQMGQEVILRCVPISNHLYFYWYRQILGQKVEFLVSFYNNEISEKSEIFDDQFSVERPDGSNFTLKIRSTKLEDSAMYFCASSEVRDEQYFGPGTRLTVT.